This T cell receptor beta chain was retrieved from a study of cytomegalovirus exposure and HLA in healthy donors. Findings and limits, study-wide: Reportedly, cytomegalovirus status was diagnosed with high sensitivity and specificity. Specificity for CMV antigens was confirmed in vitro for three of the CMV-associated chains. A subsequent analysis found that TCR clusters from the first cohort also tended to co-occur in the approximately 130 validation repertoires, with 90% to 95% of cluster scores above 0. The investigators catalogued 164 TCR beta chains as cytomegalovirus-associated.

Here immunoSEQ multiplex PCR was the method, and the copy in TCRdb shows in-frame clones only, minus some. The sample consists of approximately 76,000 clones, 94% of them appearing once. Of note for this clone: Its antigen is unknown.

The source is a woman aged 18-35 years in good health and CMV-seronegative. Sequencing input: PBMCs.

CDR3 loop: CASSQEGQGVYEQYF. CDR3 DNA: TGTGCCAGCAGCCAAGAGGGACAGGGGGTCTACGAGCAGTACTTC. V gene TRBV14 combines with J gene TRBJ2-7; 11 positions match TRBD1. The CDR3 loop spans 15 amino acids. Per the germline V gene, CDR1 is SGHDN and CDR2 is FVKESK. With V trimmed by 0 bases and J by 3 bases, 1 base remained unmatched.